This is a list of T cell receptor beta chains from one sample in a study of shared clonotypes between healthy human individuals. The table came from immunoSEQ multiplex PCR; TCRdb's copy has only in-frame clones and leaves some out. The sample includes roughly 700,000 clones, less than 85% of them seen just once. Material: memory CD4+ T cells sorted from blood. The source is a woman in her 30s in good health. Each CDR3 is given with its conserved first and last residue. D genes are given only for firm matches. Expanded clones are given a class, and other clones once, few, many or no size at all.

J gene: TRBJ2-1
clone size: few
D gene: .
V gene: TRBV2
CDR3 protein: CASSHYYLAGYEQFF
CDR3 DNA: TGTGCCAGCAGTCATTACTATCTCGCTGGGTATGAGCAGTTCTTC

J gene: TRBJ2-7
clone size: .
D gene: .
V gene: TRBV28
CDR3 protein: CASTPELVSYEQYF
CDR3 DNA: TGTGCCAGCACTCCCGAGCTAGTCTCCTACGAGCAGTACTTC

J gene: TRBJ2-1
clone size: .
D gene: TRBD1
V gene: TRBV4-1
CDR3 protein: CASSQGQGADNEQFF
CDR3 DNA: TGCGCCAGCAGCCAAGGTCAGGGGGCAGACAATGAGCAGTTCTTC

J gene: TRBJ2-7
clone size: .
D gene: TRBD2
V gene: TRBV5-1
CDR3 protein: CASSLASGSYEQYF
CDR3 DNA: TGCGCCAGCAGCTTGGCTAGCGGGAGTTACGAGCAGTACTTC

J gene: TRBJ2-3
clone size: .
D gene: .
V gene: TRBV4-1
CDR3 protein: CASSQEGAGAPADTQYF
CDR3 DNA: TGCGCCAGCAGCCAAGAGGGGGCGGGAGCCCCCGCAGATACGCAGTATTTT

J gene: TRBJ1-4
clone size: few
D gene: .
V gene: TRBV9
CDR3 protein: CASSAGEHSEKLFF
CDR3 DNA: TGTGCCAGCAGCGCGGGCGAACATTCTGAAAAACTGTTTTTT

J gene: TRBJ2-7
clone size: .
D gene: .
V gene: TRBV11-2
CDR3 protein: CASSLSAGSSYEQYF
CDR3 DNA: TGTGCCAGCAGCTTATCAGCAGGGAGCTCCTACGAGCAGTACTTC

J gene: TRBJ1-2
clone size: few
D gene: .
V gene: TRBV29-1
CDR3 protein: CSVAGWGLHYGYTF
CDR3 DNA: TGCAGCGTTGCGGGGTGGGGATTGCACTATGGCTACACCTTC

J gene: TRBJ1-5
clone size: few
D gene: .
V gene: TRBV11-2
CDR3 protein: CASSLAPDQPQHF
CDR3 DNA: TGTGCCAGCAGCCTAGCCCCAGATCAGCCCCAGCATTTT

J gene: TRBJ2-7
clone size: .
D gene: .
V gene: TRBV6-5
CDR3 protein: CASSDLPYEQYF
CDR3 DNA: TGTGCCAGCAGTGACCTCCCCTACGAGCAGTACTTC

J gene: TRBJ2-1
clone size: .
D gene: TRBD2
V gene: TRBV15
CDR3 protein: CATSRENAGVTYNEQFF
CDR3 DNA: TGTGCCACCAGCAGAGAGAATGCGGGAGTAACCTACAATGAGCAGTTCTTC

J gene: TRBJ2-5
clone size: .
D gene: .
V gene: TRBV15
CDR3 protein: CATSRDRWETQYF
CDR3 DNA: TGTGCCACCAGCAGAGATCGATGGGAGACCCAGTACTTC

J gene: TRBJ2-1
clone size: .
D gene: .
V gene: TRBV6-4
CDR3 protein: CASQSGNEQFF
CDR3 DNA: TGTGCCAGTCAGAGCGGTAATGAGCAGTTCTTC

J gene: TRBJ2-1
clone size: .
D gene: .
V gene: TRBV19
CDR3 protein: CASSIRVGLDNEQFF
CDR3 DNA: TGTGCCAGTAGTATCAGGGTGGGACTTGACAATGAGCAGTTCTTC

J gene: TRBJ2-1
clone size: .
D gene: .
V gene: TRBV5-4
CDR3 protein: CASSLSDNEQFF
CDR3 DNA: TGTGCCAGCAGCTTGTCGGACAATGAGCAGTTCTTC

J gene: TRBJ2-2
clone size: .
D gene: TRBD1
V gene: TRBV11-2
CDR3 protein: CASSPGQGIFGELFF
CDR3 DNA: TGTGCCAGCAGTCCGGGACAGGGTATCTTCGGGGAGCTGTTTTTT

J gene: TRBJ2-3
clone size: .
D gene: .
V gene: TRBV27
CDR3 protein: CASSPHSQNTDTQYF
CDR3 DNA: TGTGCCAGCAGCCCCCACTCGCAGAACACAGATACGCAGTATTTT

J gene: TRBJ2-3
clone size: .
D gene: TRBD2
V gene: TRBV5-4
CDR3 protein: CASSNWDYVRTDTQYF
CDR3 DNA: TGTGCCAGCAGCAACTGGGACTATGTTCGCACAGATACGCAGTATTTT

J gene: TRBJ1-1
clone size: .
D gene: .
V gene: TRBV2
CDR3 protein: CASNAGMNTEAFF
CDR3 DNA: TGTGCCAGCAATGCAGGGATGAACACTGAAGCTTTCTTT

J gene: TRBJ2-1
clone size: .
D gene: TRBD2
V gene: TRBV7-2
CDR3 protein: CASSLALGLAGNNEQFF
CDR3 DNA: TGTGCCAGCAGCTTAGCGCTTGGGCTAGCGGGCAACAATGAGCAGTTCTTC

J gene: TRBJ1-4
clone size: few
D gene: TRBD1
V gene: TRBV2
CDR3 protein: CASRGQGRLFF
CDR3 DNA: TGTGCCAGCAGGGGACAGGGTCGACTGTTTTTT

J gene: TRBJ2-5
clone size: .
D gene: TRBD2
V gene: TRBV9
CDR3 protein: CASSRASGTIVETQYF
CDR3 DNA: TGTGCCAGCAGCAGAGCCTCCGGGACTATCGTAGAGACCCAGTACTTC

J gene: TRBJ2-5
clone size: .
D gene: .
V gene: TRBV5-1
CDR3 protein: CASSLDRVGTQYF
CDR3 DNA: TGCGCCAGCAGCTTGGATCGGGTGGGGACCCAGTACTTC

J gene: TRBJ2-3
clone size: .
D gene: TRBD2
V gene: TRBV28
CDR3 protein: CASTNPGPSGRGSDTQYF
CDR3 DNA: TGTGCCAGCACCAATCCCGGGCCTAGCGGGAGGGGGTCAGATACGCAGTATTTT

J gene: TRBJ2-5
clone size: .
D gene: .
V gene: TRBV5-1
CDR3 protein: CASSLRGQETQYF
CDR3 DNA: TGCGCCAGCAGCCTAAGGGGCCAAGAGACCCAGTACTTC

J gene: TRBJ1-2
clone size: .
D gene: .
V gene: TRBV28
CDR3 protein: CASGSALAGYTF
CDR3 DNA: TGTGCCAGCGGGTCAGCGCTTGCTGGCTACACCTTC

J gene: TRBJ2-7
clone size: .
D gene: TRBD1
V gene: TRBV30
CDR3 protein: CAWRGGTVSEQYF
CDR3 DNA: TGTGCCTGGAGGGGTGGGACAGTCTCCGAGCAGTACTTC

J gene: TRBJ2-3
clone size: once
D gene: TRBD2
V gene: TRBV9
CDR3 protein: CASSDRLVAGPDTQYF
CDR3 DNA: TGTGCCAGCAGCGACCGTTTGGTAGCGGGGCCAGATACGCAGTATTTT

J gene: TRBJ2-2
clone size: few
D gene: TRBD1
V gene: TRBV19
CDR3 protein: CASSIDRGRTGELFF
CDR3 DNA: TGTGCCAGTAGTATCGACAGGGGGAGAACCGGGGAGCTGTTTTTT

J gene: TRBJ2-6
clone size: .
D gene: TRBD1
V gene: TRBV19
CDR3 protein: CASSAHRGKTNSGANVLTF
CDR3 DNA: TGTGCCAGTAGTGCACACAGGGGGAAAACCAACTCTGGGGCCAACGTCCTGACTTTC

J gene: TRBJ2-1
clone size: .
D gene: TRBD2
V gene: TRBV5-4
CDR3 protein: CASSTTSGREWNEQFF
CDR3 DNA: TGTGCCAGCAGCACGACTAGCGGGAGGGAGTGGAATGAGCAGTTCTTC

J gene: TRBJ2-7
clone size: .
D gene: .
V gene: TRBV19
CDR3 protein: CASRGRLNEQYF
CDR3 DNA: TGTGCCAGTAGAGGGAGGCTAAACGAGCAGTACTTC

J gene: TRBJ2-7
clone size: few
D gene: TRBD1
V gene: TRBV27
CDR3 protein: CASSLQPGQGYEQYF
CDR3 DNA: TGTGCCAGCAGTTTACAACCTGGACAGGGATACGAGCAGTACTTC

J gene: TRBJ2-1
clone size: .
D gene: TRBD1
V gene: TRBV7-9
CDR3 protein: CASSLGQGNEQFF
CDR3 DNA: TGTGCCAGCAGTCTTGGACAGGGTAATGAGCAGTTCTTC

J gene: TRBJ2-5
clone size: .
D gene: TRBD2
V gene: TRBV18
CDR3 protein: CASLAGLQETQYF
CDR3 DNA: TGTGCCAGCTTAGCGGGGCTTCAAGAGACCCAGTACTTC

J gene: TRBJ2-7
clone size: few
D gene: TRBD1
V gene: TRBV29-1
CDR3 protein: CSVGKGQGAYEQYF
CDR3 DNA: TGCAGCGTCGGTAAGGGACAGGGGGCGTACGAGCAGTACTTC

J gene: TRBJ2-4
clone size: .
D gene: .
V gene: TRBV6-1
CDR3 protein: CASSEAWGRAKNIQYF
CDR3 DNA: TGTGCCAGCAGTGAAGCGTGGGGGAGGGCCAAAAACATTCAGTACTTC

J gene: TRBJ2-5
clone size: .
D gene: .
V gene: TRBV28
CDR3 protein: CASSTRTAVQYF
CDR3 DNA: TGTGCCAGCAGTACGCGGACGGCTGTCCAGTACTTC

J gene: TRBJ2-5
clone size: .
D gene: TRBD2
V gene: TRBV28
CDR3 protein: CASSVSGSQETQYF
CDR3 DNA: TGTGCCAGCAGTGTTAGCGGGAGCCAAGAGACCCAGTACTTC

J gene: TRBJ2-5
clone size: .
D gene: .
V gene: TRBV6-5
CDR3 protein: CASSYLGRRETQYF
CDR3 DNA: TGTGCCAGCAGTTACCTCGGTAGGAGAGAGACCCAGTACTTC

J gene: TRBJ2-7
clone size: .
D gene: TRBD2
V gene: TRBV28
CDR3 protein: CASRGAGGWYEQYF
CDR3 DNA: TGTGCCAGCAGGGGAGCGGGAGGTTGGTACGAGCAGTACTTC

J gene: TRBJ2-3
clone size: .
D gene: TRBD2
V gene: TRBV7-8
CDR3 protein: CASSPRTSGTTDTQYF
CDR3 DNA: TGTGCCAGCAGCCCCCGGACTAGCGGGACCACAGATACGCAGTATTTT

J gene: TRBJ1-2
clone size: .
D gene: TRBD1
V gene: TRBV7-9
CDR3 protein: CASRLWTGLYGYTF
CDR3 DNA: TGTGCCAGCAGGCTCTGGACAGGGTTATATGGCTACACCTTC

J gene: TRBJ2-7
clone size: .
D gene: .
V gene: TRBV5-1
CDR3 protein: CASSLEGSTYEQYF
CDR3 DNA: TGCGCCAGCAGCTTGGAGGGTAGCACCTACGAGCAGTACTTC

J gene: TRBJ2-7
clone size: .
D gene: .
V gene: TRBV7-8
CDR3 protein: CASSKDLLNYEQYF
CDR3 DNA: TGTGCCAGCAGCAAGGATCTATTGAACTACGAGCAGTACTTC

J gene: TRBJ1-5
clone size: .
D gene: .
V gene: TRBV6-1
CDR3 protein: CASSEKGGYQPQHF
CDR3 DNA: TGTGCCAGCAGTGAAAAAGGGGGGTATCAGCCCCAGCATTTT

J gene: TRBJ2-3
clone size: .
D gene: TRBD2
V gene: TRBV5-1
CDR3 protein: CASSLGTSRGTDTQYF
CDR3 DNA: TGCGCCAGCAGCCTAGGGACTAGTCGCGGCACAGATACGCAGTATTTT

J gene: TRBJ1-4
clone size: once
D gene: TRBD1
V gene: TRBV10-1
CDR3 protein: CASIWTGTEKLFF
CDR3 DNA: TGCGCCAGCATTTGGACAGGGACTGAAAAACTGTTTTTT

J gene: TRBJ1-1
clone size: once
D gene: .
V gene: TRBV6-6
CDR3 protein: CASRGGGRTEAFF
CDR3 DNA: TGTGCCAGCAGGGGGGGAGGTAGGACTGAAGCTTTCTTT

J gene: TRBJ2-7
clone size: .
D gene: .
V gene: TRBV5-4
CDR3 protein: CASSPSPDGSSYEQYF
CDR3 DNA: TGTGCCAGCAGCCCTTCCCCGGACGGGAGCTCCTACGAGCAGTACTTC

J gene: TRBJ1-4
clone size: .
D gene: .
V gene: TRBV6-1
CDR3 protein: CASSEGGDREKLFF
CDR3 DNA: TGTGCCAGCAGTGAAGGAGGGGATCGGGAAAAACTGTTTTTT

J gene: TRBJ2-3
clone size: .
D gene: TRBD2
V gene: TRBV7-2
CDR3 protein: CASSLVGTSGTDTQYF
CDR3 DNA: TGTGCCAGCAGCTTAGTTGGGACTAGCGGGACAGATACGCAGTATTTT

J gene: TRBJ2-3
clone size: .
D gene: TRBD2
V gene: TRBV7-2
CDR3 protein: CASSTRTSRTQYF
CDR3 DNA: TGTGCCAGCAGCACAAGGACTAGTCGTACGCAGTATTTT

J gene: TRBJ2-1
clone size: .
D gene: TRBD1
V gene: TRBV27
CDR3 protein: CASSPTGGGEQFF
CDR3 DNA: TGTGCCAGCAGTCCCACAGGGGGTGGTGAGCAGTTCTTC

J gene: TRBJ2-5
clone size: .
D gene: TRBD1
V gene: TRBV5-1
CDR3 protein: CASSQGTGAETQYF
CDR3 DNA: TGCGCCAGCAGCCAAGGGACAGGGGCAGAGACCCAGTACTTC

J gene: TRBJ2-7
clone size: .
D gene: TRBD1
V gene: TRBV28
CDR3 protein: CASSSGQGVPYEQYF
CDR3 DNA: TGTGCCAGCAGCTCGGGACAGGGGGTTCCCTACGAGCAGTACTTC

J gene: TRBJ2-7
clone size: .
D gene: TRBD2
V gene: TRBV5-8
CDR3 protein: CASSLGSWAGGSSYEQYF
CDR3 DNA: TGTGCCAGCAGCTTGGGTTCGTGGGCGGGAGGGTCCTCCTACGAGCAGTACTTC